The T cell receptor (beta chain) under discussion was sequenced for a study of blood T cells in healthy people across ages. This clonotype was recorded only once. A J-beta primer mix and a sample-barcoded 5' primer were used in a second PCR of roughly 7 to 12 cycles. TCRdb independently ran MiXCR on the 5' RACE reads; one entry per CDR3 protein. The data show just under 900,000 distinct CDR3 sequences, with about 30% seen just once and around 15% held by the top ten. Losses at the gene ends were 2 bases for V and 6 bases for J; bases not matched to a gene: 7. CDR3 length: 15 amino acids. Germline CDR1 reads SGHRS; CDR2 reads YFSETQ.

The chain couples TRBV5-1 to TRBJ2-1; 8 bases line up with TRBD1. The receptor was isolated from a woman of 80 years or more in good health. What was sequenced was blood. CDR3 nucleotide sequence: TGCGCCAGCAGCTTATCGGGACAGGACGCCAATGAGCAGTTCTTC. Translated: CASSLSGQDANEQFF.